The TCR beta chain under discussion was sequenced for a study of T cell repertoires in cytomegalovirus infection. TCRdb re-analysed the reads in MiXCR, keeping a single row per CDR3 protein. The table shows some 350,000 distinct CDR3 sequences, with about 35% occurring only once. On this clonotype itself: Its specificity is unknown.

This specimen consisted of cultured PBMCs, obtained from culture after CMV antigen stimulation. The receptor was derived from a human donor in good health (CMV status not recorded). Some clones in this sample may be carry-over from other donors' samples.

The CDR3 DNA sequence: TGTGCCACGAGGGCCTCAGGGGCCAACGTCCTGACTTTC. The encoded protein is CATRASGANVLTF. The V call is TRBV24-1, the J call TRBJ2-6; D is perhaps TRBD2 (5 bases). Germline CDR1 and CDR2: KGHDR and SFDVKD. The CDR3 contains 13 residues. Trimming cost V 10 bases and J 4 bases, with 10 bases left between them.